This T cell receptor (beta chain) stems from a study of shared clonotypes between healthy human individuals. About the study: The cohort comprised two women and a few men. Their ages spanned 18 to 49 years.

Donation came from healthy HIV-negative adults that had no recent acute infections or vaccinations. Each donor was a Caucasian adult residing in Nashville, Tennessee. Genomic DNA of each subset was evenly split across several immunoSEQ plates. TCRdb's table, derived via immunoSEQ multiplex PCR, lists solely in-frame clones and lacks some. The repertoire has more than 400,000 clones, approximately 80% of them found once; the top ten carry about 11%. This clone was seen only once. Trimming took off 5 bases at V and 6 bases at J, with 9 bases between the two ends. This CDR3 is 12 amino acids long. CDR1 and CDR2 (germline): SGHVS, FNYEAQ.

The sequenced sample was PBMCs. The gene calls are TRBV7-6 and TRBJ2-3, with unresolved D. The sequence was obtained from a woman in her 40s in good health. Some clones in this sample may be carry-over from other donors' samples. DNA for the CDR3: TGTGCCAGCAGCCGTCTCAGGGATACGCAGTATTTT. Protein product: CASSRLRDTQYF.